This T cell receptor delta chain was identified in a study of γδ T cells in repeated Plasmodium falciparum infection. Looking at the study overall: Age- and gender-matched Australian children served as comparison for malaria-exposed Malian children. Over approximately 640 days, donors received four mosquito-bite P. falciparum NF54 infections. Each infection was followed by sampling at 21 days, plus baseline and some pre-infection draws.

This clone was seen only a few times. This DNA's translation differs at residue 3 from TCRdb's protein, which comes from a much larger clone; a read error is likely, and the protein shown is translated from the DNA. With CATT, TCRdb re-called clones from the multiplex PCR reads. The sample shows some 100,000 delta-chain clones, 1.4% to 1.5% of them seen only once. This clonotype originated in a pool of human donors (malaria-infected and uninfected, not separated). Sequences were obtained from gamma-delta T cells from blood.

The DNA for the CDR3 is TGTGCTTTTGGGGACCCATTAACCGGGTACACCGATAAACTCATCTTT. Its translation: CAFGDPLTGYTDKLIF. The rearrangement links TRDV1 to TRDJ1; TRDD3 is a possible D gene (5 bases). The CDR3 totals 16 residues. Germline loops: CDR1 TSWWSYY, CDR2 QGS.